This T cell receptor (beta chain) was observed in a study of blood T cell repertoires in COVID-19. Only in-frame clones appear in the TCRdb table, and some are missing; sequencing was by immunoSEQ multiplex PCR. The profile shows around 100,000 clones, about four fifths of them singletons. V shed 8 bases and J shed 3 bases, with 6 bases lying between them. The CDR3 is 11 residues long. This TCR was recovered from a human donor in a cohort sampled during active COVID-19. The sequenced sample was peripheral blood. V gene TRBV12-3 or TRBV12-4 combines with J gene TRBJ2-3; D remains ambiguous. The CDR3 reads CASAWTDTQYF. The CDR3 DNA reads TGTGCCAGCGCGTGGACAGATACGCAGTATTTT.